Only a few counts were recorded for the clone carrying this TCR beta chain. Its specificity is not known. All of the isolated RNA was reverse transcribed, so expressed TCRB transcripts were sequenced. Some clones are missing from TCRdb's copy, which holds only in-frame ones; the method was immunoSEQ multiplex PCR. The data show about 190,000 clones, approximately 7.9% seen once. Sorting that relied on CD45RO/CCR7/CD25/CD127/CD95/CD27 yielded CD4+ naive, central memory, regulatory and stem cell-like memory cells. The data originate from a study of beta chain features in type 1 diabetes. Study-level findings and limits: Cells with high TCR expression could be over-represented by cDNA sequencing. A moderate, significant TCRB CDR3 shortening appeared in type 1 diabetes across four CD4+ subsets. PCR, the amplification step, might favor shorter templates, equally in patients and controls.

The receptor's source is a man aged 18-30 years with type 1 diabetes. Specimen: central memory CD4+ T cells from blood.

CDR3 in amino acids: CASSLGAGDGKTQYF. The DNA for the CDR3 is TGCGCCAGCAGCTTGGGGGCGGGAGACGGAAAGACCCAGTACTTC. The rearrangement uses TRBV5-1 and TRBJ2-5; 7 nucleotides match TRBD2. From germline, CDR1 is SGHRS and CDR2 YFSETQ. With 0 bases clipped from V and 6 bases from J, the junction kept 8 bases outside the gene matches. This CDR3 spans 15 amino acids.